The 8 T cell receptor beta chains reported below all come from one sample, sequenced in a study of T cell responses to AZD1222 COVID-19 vaccine. Sequencing used immunoSEQ multiplex PCR; TCRdb keeps in-frame clones, though not all of them. The table has about 140,000 clones, 80% to 95% seen once; the top ten hold 6.5% to 8.5%. Sequenced here: peripheral blood, sampled 28 days after the second AZD1222 dose. Receptor source: an adult who received the AZD1222 COVID-19 vaccine.

The V call is TRBV4-1, the J call TRBJ1-2, with D maybe TRBD1 (5 bases). Looked up from germline, CDR1 is MGHRA and CDR2 is YSYEKL. The CDR3 runs 15 residues. V dropped 4 bases and J dropped 4 bases, with 16 bases sitting between them. The CDR3 region has the DNA TGCGCCAGCAGCCTTCTCAAAGACAGCTTCTATGGCTACACCTTC. Residues: CASSLLKDSFYGYTF.

This clone occurred once. J is TRBJ1-6 and V is TRBV3-1 (or the pseudogene TRBV3-2); D unresolved. Trimming took off 7 bases at V and 8 bases at J, with 15 bases between the two ends. The CDR3 contains 14 residues. CDR1 and CDR2 from the germline V gene are LGHDT and YNNKEL (reference sequence). In DNA, the CDR3 is TGTGCCAGCAAGCGGAACAGTCTTGATTCACCCCTCCACTTT. Amino acid sequence: CASKRNSLDSPLHF.

A single count supports this clone. The genes are TRBV5-6 and TRBJ1-4, with D uncertain. Per germline, CDR1 SGHDT and CDR2 YYEEEE. V was clipped by 4 bases and J by 2 bases, with 12 bases between them. This CDR3 region has 15 residues. CDR3 DNA sequence: TGTGCCAGCAGCGGGGTTTTGGGGACTAATGAAAAACTGTTTTTT. Its translation: CASSGVLGTNEKLFF.

V and J are TRBV28 and TRBJ1-1; D unclear. Trimming removed 6 bases at V and 5 bases at J, with 13 bases between. The CDR3 runs 13 residues. The germline V gene has CDR1 MDHEN and CDR2 SYDVKM. CDR3 sequence: CASSYDRRTEAFF. DNA for the CDR3: TGTGCCAGCAGCTATGACCGAAGGACTGAAGCTTTCTTT.

V is TRBV5-1 and J is TRBJ1-1; maybe TRBD1 (5 bases). The CDR3 loop spans 15 amino acids. Trimming stripped 5 bases from V and 0 bases from J, with 14 bases between. CDR1 is SGHRS and CDR2 is YFSETQ in the germline V gene. The CDR3 DNA follows: TGCGCCAGCAGTTCTCAGGGAACCGTGAACACTGAAGCTTTCTTT. Protein product: CASSSQGTVNTEAFF.

CDR3 sequence: CAIRPGFSSYEQYF. The CDR3 bases are TGTGCCATCAGGCCGGGCTTCAGCTCCTACGAGCAGTACTTC. V gene TRBV10-3 combines with J gene TRBJ2-7; D uncertain. Germline V gives CDR1 ENHRY, CDR2 SYGVKD. The V and J ends lost 6 bases and 0 bases respectively, with 12 bases between them. The length of the CDR3 is 14 residues.

The chain is built from TRBV28 and TRBJ2-1; 7 bases agree with TRBD2. The germline CDR1 and CDR2 sequences are MDHEN and SYDVKM. The CDR3 sequence is 16 residues long. Trimming cost V 0 bases and J 10 bases; bases outside gene matches: 12. The CDR3 reads CASSLWGSGSSGEQFF. The CDR3 DNA sequence: TGTGCCAGCAGTTTATGGGGTAGCGGGTCCTCGGGGGAGCAGTTCTTC.

With regard to this clone: The junction shows a germline mismatch at one end, possibly a read error. The chain has TRBV7-7 and TRBJ2-2; weak D call: TRBD1 (5 bases). The CDR3 covers 16 residues. Germline CDR1 reads SSHAT; CDR2 reads FNYEAQ (reference sequence). The CDR3 loop reads CASSPWPRGNTGELFF. Here the CDR3 DNA reads TGTGCTAGCAGCCCCTGGCCTAGGGGGAACACCGGGGAGCTGTTTTTT.